This record looks at one T cell receptor (beta chain) sequence and its context. This sample is drawn from a study of blood T cell repertoires in COVID-19. Whole-study context: PBMCs, B-cell-depleted T cells, or T cells provided the cDNA or gDNA that made up the material.

Participants' own reports of clinical history determined their cohort assignment. Per the study methods: Amplification from reference gene primers served as the basis for estimated nucleated cell counts. TCRdb's copy holds only in-frame clones and misses some; the assay was immunoSEQ multiplex PCR. The D gene and trimming were derived from the DNA, and the V and J assignments and clone size from that table. The repertoire holds over 150,000 clones, 88% seen once, with roughly 9% in the top ten. J lost 6 bases, V lost 2 bases, and 7 bases had no gene match. CDR1 and CDR2 from the germline V gene are SNHLY and FYNNEI. CDR3 length: 15 amino acids.

The rearrangement links TRBV2 to TRBJ2-1; 7 nucleotides match TRBD2. What was sequenced was PBMCs or T cells enriched from blood (not recorded which). This TCR was recovered from a woman aged 18 to 35 who had recovered from COVID-19. The CDR3 spells CASSERGGGGNEQFF. In DNA form, the CDR3 reads TGTGCCAGCAGTGAAAGAGGTGGGGGGGGCAATGAGCAGTTCTTC.